The entry below gives a single TCR beta chain sequence along with its context. It lacks a known antigen. Each CD8+ T cell subset was flow-sorted in triplicate, and around 320,000 cells per subset were placed directly into RLT lysis buffer. Peripheral blood mononuclear cells were isolated from buffy coats using standard density gradient centrifugation. Total RNA was extracted from sorted cells using an RNeasy Mini Kit. This specimen belongs to a study of CXCR3-negative and CXCR3-positive naive CD8 T cells (dated by TCRdb to about 2019). Study-wide context: In total, some 140 million TRB reads were obtained, which works out to roughly 1.5 +/- 0.3 million reads per library. Diversity and physicochemical repertoire analyses were performed on about a dozen donors pooled from two independent experiments. For the TRBV-TRBJ cluster analysis, the naive subsets came from 5 or 6 donors, while the memory cells came from 3 donors.

Here is what the overall study found, with its caveats: CXCR3 expression partially decreased after cryopreservation, so most assays used freshly isolated PBMCs. Repertoire diversity was comparably high in both naive subsets but much lower in memory CD8+ T cells. Surface CD5, linked to self-reactivity in mice, was comparable between naive subsets; TCR interaction strength was therefore also inferred from TRB CDR3 physicochemical properties. Within the same donor, TRBV-TRBJ usage looked similar between naive CXCR3-negative and CXCR3-positive cells, but memory cells had distinct patterns.

The CDR3 has 14 amino acids, counting the end cysteine and phenylalanine. This entry has no DNA. The CDR1 and CDR2 encoded by the germline V gene are MGHRA and YSYEKL. The reads were generated on a NextSeq 550. The Human TCR Profiling Kit (MiLaboratory) was used to make UMI-labeled 5' RACE TRB cDNA libraries. cDNA synthesis used the entire amount of extracted RNA, and PCR amplification then used the entire amount of cDNA produced. Libraries were prepared in parallel with an identical number of PCR cycles. On the authors' methods: About 53,000 +/- 9,400 unique UMI-labeled TRB cDNA molecules per library were extracted with MIGEC and MiXCR, with at least two reads per UMI required. Each library averaged roughly 36,000 +/- 9,600 functional in-frame TRB CDR3 nucleotide clonotypes without stop codons. After each sample was downsampled to 5000 UMI-labeled TRB molecules, VDJtools was used to calculate diversity metrics such as normalized Shannon-Wiener and Chao1. VDJtools was used to calculate clonotype-size-weighted physicochemical properties of the central five CDR3 residues, namely interaction energy, strength, volume and Kidera factor 4. Following TCRdb reprocessing, every CDR3 protein sequence forms one entry, and DNA is not provided. In this record, the V and J calls reflect TCRdb's handling and not the investigators' own analysis. The sample's clone listing holds tens of thousands of distinct CDR3 sequences. The top ten constitute roughly 15% of the sample.

This receptor was obtained from a human donor in good health. Some clones in this sample may be carry-over from other donors' samples. The sequenced sample was memory CD8+ T cells from blood. This specimen's cell subset or site label, interpreted: conventional CD8+ memory T cells (TMEM), sorted as controls. The V and J segments used are TRBV4-1 and TRBJ1-1. The encoded CDR3 is CASSRNLQTAEAFF.